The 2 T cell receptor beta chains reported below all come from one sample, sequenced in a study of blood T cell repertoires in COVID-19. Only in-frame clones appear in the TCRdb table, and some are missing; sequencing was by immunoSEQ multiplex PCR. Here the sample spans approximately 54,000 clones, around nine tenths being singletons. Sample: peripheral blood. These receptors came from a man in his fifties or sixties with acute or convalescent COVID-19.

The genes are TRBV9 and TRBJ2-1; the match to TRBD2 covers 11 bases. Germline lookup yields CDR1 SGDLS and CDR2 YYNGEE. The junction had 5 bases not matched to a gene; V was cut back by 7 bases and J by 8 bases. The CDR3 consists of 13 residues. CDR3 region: CASGIAGGHEQFF. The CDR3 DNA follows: TGTGCCAGCGGGATAGCGGGAGGGCATGAGCAGTTCTTC.

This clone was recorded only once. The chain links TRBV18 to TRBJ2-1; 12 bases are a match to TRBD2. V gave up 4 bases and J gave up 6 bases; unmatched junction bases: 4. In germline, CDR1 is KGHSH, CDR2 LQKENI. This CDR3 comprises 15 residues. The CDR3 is CASSQLAGGSNEQFF. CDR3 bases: TGTGCCAGCTCACAACTAGCGGGAGGATCCAATGAGCAGTTCTTC.